Listed below are T cell receptor beta chains from one sample, sequenced in a study of cytomegalovirus exposure and HLA in healthy donors. Only in-frame clones appear in the TCRdb table, and some are missing; sequencing was by immunoSEQ multiplex PCR. The sample comprises some 170,000 clones, around 75% of which are singletons, and roughly 3% rests with the top ten. The sequenced sample consisted of PBMCs. These receptors were collected from a female donor in good health and CMV-seronegative. Each CDR3 is given with its conserved first and last residue. A D gene is named only where the DNA matches it firmly.

d_call: -; v_call: TRBV6-5; cdr3_length: 11; j_call: TRBJ2-1; cdr3_aa: CATHWYNEQFF
d_call: -; v_call: TRBV5-1; cdr3_length: 14; j_call: TRBJ2-1; cdr3_aa: CASSLGDSYNEQFF
d_call: -; v_call: TRBV15; cdr3_length: 13; j_call: TRBJ2-7; cdr3_aa: CATSRVPGTEQYF
d_call: -; v_call: TRBV7-9; cdr3_length: 9; j_call: TRBJ2-1; cdr3_aa: CATLNEQFF
d_call: -; v_call: TRBV27; cdr3_length: 13; j_call: TRBJ2-7; cdr3_aa: CASSWGRTNEQYF
d_call: TRBD2; v_call: TRBV5-4; cdr3_length: 15; j_call: TRBJ2-3; cdr3_aa: CASSLKREVGDTQYF
d_call: -; v_call: TRBV2; cdr3_length: 14; j_call: TRBJ1-2; cdr3_aa: CASTSSAGNYGYTF
d_call: -; v_call: TRBV5-1; cdr3_length: 14; j_call: TRBJ2-5; cdr3_aa: CASSPEGVAETQYF
d_call: -; v_call: TRBV5-4; cdr3_length: 16; j_call: TRBJ2-2; cdr3_aa: CASSEPGQEATGELFF
d_call: TRBD1; v_call: TRBV6-5; cdr3_length: 15; j_call: TRBJ1-4; cdr3_aa: CASSYTQGAQEKLFF
d_call: TRBD1; v_call: TRBV27; cdr3_length: 14; j_call: TRBJ1-3; cdr3_aa: CASSQGAHGNTIYF
d_call: TRBD1; v_call: TRBV7-2; cdr3_length: 15; j_call: TRBJ2-7; cdr3_aa: CASSVDRGRSYEQYF
d_call: -; v_call: TRBV5-6; cdr3_length: 14; j_call: TRBJ1-4; cdr3_aa: CASSLSGVREKLFF
d_call: TRBD1; v_call: TRBV9; cdr3_length: 14; j_call: TRBJ1-2; cdr3_aa: CASSSGGTNYGYTF
d_call: -; v_call: TRBV21-1; cdr3_length: 17; j_call: TRBJ1-5; cdr3_aa: CASSKGGQGYSNQPQHF
d_call: TRBD2; v_call: TRBV19; cdr3_length: 16; j_call: TRBJ2-7; cdr3_aa: CASSPGGSSGTYEQYF
d_call: TRBD1; v_call: TRBV4-1; cdr3_length: 19; j_call: TRBJ1-5; cdr3_aa: CASSQPGQGGPYSNQPQHF
d_call: TRBD1; v_call: TRBV9; cdr3_length: 14; j_call: TRBJ1-1; cdr3_aa: CASSLRTGGNEAFF
d_call: -; v_call: TRBV5-5; cdr3_length: 15; j_call: TRBJ1-3; cdr3_aa: CASSLEGLSGNTIYF
d_call: TRBD2; v_call: TRBV6-5; cdr3_length: 16; j_call: TRBJ2-5; cdr3_aa: CASSYSGLAGEETQYF
d_call: -; v_call: TRBV12-5; cdr3_length: 15; j_call: TRBJ1-3; cdr3_aa: CASGSATGLGNTIYF
d_call: -; v_call: TRBV6-1; cdr3_length: 13; j_call: TRBJ2-7; cdr3_aa: CASNVDRIYEQYF
d_call: -; v_call: TRBV5-8; cdr3_length: 15; j_call: TRBJ1-1; cdr3_aa: CASSPPEGMNTEAFF
d_call: -; v_call: TRBV6-1; cdr3_length: 17; j_call: TRBJ1-2; cdr3_aa: CASSESGWGVANYGYTF
d_call: TRBD2; v_call: TRBV7-9; cdr3_length: 19; j_call: TRBJ2-3; cdr3_aa: CASTLRGLAGDGGTDTQYF
d_call: -; v_call: TRBV28; cdr3_length: 13; j_call: TRBJ1-3; cdr3_aa: CASNDRSGNTIYF
d_call: -; v_call: TRBV28; cdr3_length: 18; j_call: TRBJ2-1; cdr3_aa: CASSLESWGERTYNEQFF
d_call: -; v_call: TRBV2; cdr3_length: 15; j_call: TRBJ1-1; cdr3_aa: CASSEAQAGDTEAFF
d_call: TRBD2; v_call: TRBV5-1; cdr3_length: 14; j_call: TRBJ2-5; cdr3_aa: CASSLGGTKETQYF
d_call: -; v_call: TRBV10-3; cdr3_length: 14; j_call: TRBJ1-6; cdr3_aa: CAISGTADNSPLHF
d_call: -; v_call: TRBV2; cdr3_length: 13; j_call: TRBJ2-7; cdr3_aa: CASSEIRSYEQYF
d_call: TRBD2; v_call: TRBV4-2; cdr3_length: 19; j_call: TRBJ2-3; cdr3_aa: CASSLSLDPRLASTDTQYF
d_call: -; v_call: TRBV29-1; cdr3_length: 11; j_call: TRBJ1-2; cdr3_aa: CSVSTGYGYTF
d_call: -; v_call: TRBV2; cdr3_length: 13; j_call: TRBJ2-2; cdr3_aa: CASSPTGSGELFF
d_call: TRBD1; v_call: TRBV7-2; cdr3_length: 15; j_call: TRBJ1-2; cdr3_aa: CASSSRDRPNYGYTF
d_call: -; v_call: TRBV10-3; cdr3_length: 12; j_call: TRBJ1-2; cdr3_aa: CAISERGYGYTF
d_call: -; v_call: TRBV27; cdr3_length: 13; j_call: TRBJ1-4; cdr3_aa: CASSSITNEKLFF
d_call: -; v_call: TRBV7-9; cdr3_length: 13; j_call: TRBJ2-7; cdr3_aa: CASSHGGAYEQYF
d_call: TRBD1; v_call: TRBV10-3; cdr3_length: 13; j_call: TRBJ1-4; cdr3_aa: CAIGRDSNEKLFF
d_call: TRBD1; v_call: TRBV5-1; cdr3_length: 14; j_call: TRBJ1-1; cdr3_aa: CASSARQGITEAFF
d_call: TRBD2; v_call: TRBV2; cdr3_length: 15; j_call: TRBJ2-7; cdr3_aa: CASSDASGVSYEQYF
d_call: -; v_call: TRBV1; cdr3_length: 18; j_call: -; cdr3_aa: CTSSQGAPGHQRSYEQYF
d_call: TRBD2; v_call: TRBV5-1; cdr3_length: 16; j_call: TRBJ2-1; cdr3_aa: CASSFPGTSGSNEQFF
d_call: -; v_call: TRBV7-2; cdr3_length: 15; j_call: TRBJ2-3; cdr3_aa: CASSLVGGPTDTQYF
d_call: TRBD1; v_call: TRBV5-4; cdr3_length: 12; j_call: TRBJ2-7; cdr3_aa: CASSGTGWEQYF
d_call: -; v_call: TRBV5-6; cdr3_length: 17; j_call: TRBJ2-6; cdr3_aa: CASSLKGYKSGANVLTF
d_call: -; v_call: TRBV27; cdr3_length: 13; j_call: TRBJ2-7; cdr3_aa: CASSFLGADEQYF
d_call: -; v_call: TRBV7-6; cdr3_length: 15; j_call: TRBJ2-1; cdr3_aa: CASSPRTATYNEQFF
d_call: TRBD1; v_call: TRBV9; cdr3_length: 15; j_call: TRBJ2-1; cdr3_aa: CASSTGGALYNEQFF
d_call: -; v_call: TRBV27; cdr3_length: 14; j_call: TRBJ2-3; cdr3_aa: CASSRVKGTDTQYF
d_call: -; v_call: TRBV27; cdr3_length: 13; j_call: TRBJ2-1; cdr3_aa: CASSLGWAAGQFF
d_call: -; v_call: TRBV29-1; cdr3_length: 10; j_call: TRBJ2-1; cdr3_aa: CSATVYEQFF
d_call: TRBD2; v_call: TRBV12-5; cdr3_length: 13; j_call: TRBJ2-1; cdr3_aa: CATGTSGSNEQFF